Sequencing of this TCR beta chain was carried out in a study of cytomegalovirus exposure and HLA in healthy donors. PCR involved 60 Vbeta and 13 Jbeta primers. The protocol was immunoSEQ multiplex PCR, while the TCRdb copy is restricted to in-frame clones and leaves out a portion. The sample has roughly 190,000 clones, 87% seen once. Germline-derived CDR1 and CDR2 are ENHRY and SYGVKD. The CDR3 totals 15 residues. The receptor was derived from a man aged 25 to 45 in good health and CMV-seronegative. The rearrangement joins TRBV10-3 to TRBJ2-5, with D possibly TRBD1 on 5 matching bases. Near its end, the DNA agrees better with TRBJ2-7, so the J call may be wrong. Sequencing was done on a sample of PBMCs. Here the CDR3 reads CAIRGGREPGYEQYF. The CDR3 nucleotides read TGTGCCATCAGGGGCGGCAGGGAACCAGGCTACGAGCAGTACTTC.